This T cell receptor (beta chain) was retrieved from a study of T cell changes during pregnancy in multiple sclerosis. Trimming removed 5 bases from V and 1 base from J; junction bases left unmatched: 7. Germline CDR1 SQVTM, CDR2 ANQGSEA. There are 15 residues in the CDR3. Sequenced by immunoSEQ multiplex PCR; TCRdb stores in-frame clones only, minus some. The repertoire holds roughly 80,000 clones, with 90% to 95% as singletons. The origin of this receptor is a female donor with multiple sclerosis, enrolled in a pregnancy study. The specimen was peripheral blood, collected in the first trimester of pregnancy. This rearrangement joins TRBV29-1 to TRBJ2-2, with TRBD1 matching over 7 bases. The CDR3 nucleotides read TGCAGCGTTCAAGGGGGCCTGCGGAACACCGGGGAGCTGTTTTTT. Its protein is CSVQGGLRNTGELFF.